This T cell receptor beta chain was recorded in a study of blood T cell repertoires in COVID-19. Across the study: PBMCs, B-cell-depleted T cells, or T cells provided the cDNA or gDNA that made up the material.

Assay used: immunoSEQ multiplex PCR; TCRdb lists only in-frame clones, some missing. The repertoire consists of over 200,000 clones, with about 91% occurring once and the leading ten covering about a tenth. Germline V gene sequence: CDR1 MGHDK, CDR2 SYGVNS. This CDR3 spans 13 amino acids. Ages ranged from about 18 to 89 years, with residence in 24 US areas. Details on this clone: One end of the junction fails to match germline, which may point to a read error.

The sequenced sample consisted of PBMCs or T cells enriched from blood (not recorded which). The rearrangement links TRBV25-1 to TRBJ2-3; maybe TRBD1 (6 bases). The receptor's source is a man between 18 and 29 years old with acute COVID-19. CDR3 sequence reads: CASSDYRAETQYF. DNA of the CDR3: TGTGCCAGCAGTGACTACAGGGCAGAGACGCAGTATTTT.